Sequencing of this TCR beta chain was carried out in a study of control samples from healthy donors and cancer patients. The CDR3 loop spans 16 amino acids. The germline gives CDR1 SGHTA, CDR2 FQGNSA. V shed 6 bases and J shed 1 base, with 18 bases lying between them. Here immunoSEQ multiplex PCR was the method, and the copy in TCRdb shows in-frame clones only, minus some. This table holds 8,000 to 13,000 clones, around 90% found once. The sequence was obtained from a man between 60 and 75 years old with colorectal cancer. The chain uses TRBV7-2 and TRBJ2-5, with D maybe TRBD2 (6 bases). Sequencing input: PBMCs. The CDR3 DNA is TGTGCCAGCAGAGAATGGGGACTCCTACCCCAAGAGACCCAGTACTTC. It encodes CASREWGLLPQETQYF.